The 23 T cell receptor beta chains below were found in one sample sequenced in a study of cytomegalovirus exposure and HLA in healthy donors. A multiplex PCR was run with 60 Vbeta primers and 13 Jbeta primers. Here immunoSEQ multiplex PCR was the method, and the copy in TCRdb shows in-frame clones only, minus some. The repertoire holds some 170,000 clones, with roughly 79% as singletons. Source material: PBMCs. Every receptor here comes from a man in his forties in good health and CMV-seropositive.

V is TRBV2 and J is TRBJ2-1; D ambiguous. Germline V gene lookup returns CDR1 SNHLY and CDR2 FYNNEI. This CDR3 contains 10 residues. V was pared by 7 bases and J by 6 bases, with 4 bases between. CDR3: CASTLNEQFF. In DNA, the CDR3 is TGTGCCAGCACCCTCAATGAGCAGTTCTTC.

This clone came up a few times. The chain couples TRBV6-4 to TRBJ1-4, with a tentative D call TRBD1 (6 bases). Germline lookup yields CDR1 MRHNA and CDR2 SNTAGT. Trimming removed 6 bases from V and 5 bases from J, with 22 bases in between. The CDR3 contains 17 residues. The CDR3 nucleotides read TGTGCCAGCAGCCACTGCACAGGGCAGAGGATAAATGAAAAACTGTTTTTT. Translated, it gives CASSHCTGQRINEKLFF.

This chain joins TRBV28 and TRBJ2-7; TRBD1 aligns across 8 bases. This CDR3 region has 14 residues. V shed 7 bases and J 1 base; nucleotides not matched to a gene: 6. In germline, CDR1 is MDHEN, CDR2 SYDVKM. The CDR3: CASTRQGHSYEQYF. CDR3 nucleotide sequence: TGTGCCAGCACACGACAGGGGCATTCCTACGAGCAGTACTTC.

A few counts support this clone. The CDR3 protein is CASSLYTQGAGYTF. CDR3 DNA sequence: TGTGCCAGCAGTTTGTATACACAGGGGGCTGGCTACACCTTC. V usage is TRBV28 and J usage is TRBJ1-2; 9 nucleotides match TRBD1. Germline lookup yields CDR1 MDHEN and CDR2 SYDVKM. CDR3 length: 14 residues. After removal of 3 bases from V and 7 bases from J, the junction contained 6 bases not matched to a gene.

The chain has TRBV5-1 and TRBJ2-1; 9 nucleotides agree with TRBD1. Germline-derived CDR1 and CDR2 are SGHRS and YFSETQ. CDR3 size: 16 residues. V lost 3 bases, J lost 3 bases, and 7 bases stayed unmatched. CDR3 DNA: TGCGCCAGCAGCTCCTCACCGGGACAGGGCTACAATGAGCAGTTCTTC. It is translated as CASSSSPGQGYNEQFF.

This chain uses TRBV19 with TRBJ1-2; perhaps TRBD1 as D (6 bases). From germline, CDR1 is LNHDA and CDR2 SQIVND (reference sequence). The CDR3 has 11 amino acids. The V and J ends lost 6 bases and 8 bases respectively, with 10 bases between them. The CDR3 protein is CASREGQGYTF. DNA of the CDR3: TGTGCCAGTAGAGAAGGACAGGGCTACACCTTC. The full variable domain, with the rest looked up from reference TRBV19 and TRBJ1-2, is DGGITQSPKYLFRKEGQNVTLSCEQNLNHDAMYWYRQDPGQGLRLIYYSQIVNDFQKGDIAEGYSVSREKKESFPLTVTSAQKNPTAFYLCASREGQGYTFGSGTRLTVV.

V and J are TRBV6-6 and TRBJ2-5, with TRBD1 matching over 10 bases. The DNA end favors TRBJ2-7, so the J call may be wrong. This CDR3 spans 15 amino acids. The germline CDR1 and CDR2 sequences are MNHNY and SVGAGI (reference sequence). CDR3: CASSARDRGLYEQYF. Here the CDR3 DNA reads TGTGCCAGCAGCGCGAGGGACAGGGGTCTCTACGAGCAGTACTTC.

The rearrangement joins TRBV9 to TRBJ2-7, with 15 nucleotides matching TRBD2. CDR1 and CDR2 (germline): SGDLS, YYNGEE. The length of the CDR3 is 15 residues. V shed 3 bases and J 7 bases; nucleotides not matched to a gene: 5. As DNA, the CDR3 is TGTGCCAGCAGCGGGCCGGGACTAGCGGGAGGTGAGCAGTACTTC. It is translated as CASSGPGLAGGEQYF. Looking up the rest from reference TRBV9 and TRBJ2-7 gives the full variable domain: DSGVTQTPKHLITATGQRVTLRCSPRSGDLSVYWYQQSLDQGLQFLIQYYNGEERAKGNILERFSAQQFPDLHSELNLSSLELGDSALYFCASSGPGLAGGEQYFGPGTRLTVT.

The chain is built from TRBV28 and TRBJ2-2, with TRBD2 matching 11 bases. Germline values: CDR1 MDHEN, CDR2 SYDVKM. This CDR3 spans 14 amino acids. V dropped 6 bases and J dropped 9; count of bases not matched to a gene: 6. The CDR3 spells CASSYGTSGWELFF. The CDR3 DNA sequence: TGTGCCAGCAGCTACGGGACTAGCGGCTGGGAGCTGTTTTTT. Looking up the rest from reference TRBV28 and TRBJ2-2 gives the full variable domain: DVKVTQSSRYLVKRTGEKVFLECVQDMDHENMFWYRQDPGLGLRLIYFSYDVKMKEKGDIPEGYSVSREKKERFSLILESASTNQTSMYLCASSYGTSGWELFFGEGSRLTVL.

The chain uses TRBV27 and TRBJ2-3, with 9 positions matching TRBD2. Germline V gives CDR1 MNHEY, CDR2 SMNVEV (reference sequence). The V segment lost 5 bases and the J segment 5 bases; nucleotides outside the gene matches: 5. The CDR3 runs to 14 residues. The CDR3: CASSAPAGGDTQYF. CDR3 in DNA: TGTGCCAGCAGTGCGCCAGCGGGGGGAGATACGCAGTATTTT.

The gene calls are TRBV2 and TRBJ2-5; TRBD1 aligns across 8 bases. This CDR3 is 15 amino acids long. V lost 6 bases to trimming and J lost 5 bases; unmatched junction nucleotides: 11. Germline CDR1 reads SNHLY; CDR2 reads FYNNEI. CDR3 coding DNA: TGTGCCAGCAGCCCGGACAGGGTGGTCCGGGAGACCCAGTACTTC. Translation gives CASSPDRVVRETQYF.

The CDR3 region has the DNA TGTGCCAGCAGTTACTCGACAGGGACTGGAAACACCATATATTTT. Amino acid sequence: CASSYSTGTGNTIYF. The J gene is TRBJ1-3, the V gene TRBV6-6; 7 bases fit TRBD1. Per the germline V gene, CDR1 is MNHNY and CDR2 is SVGAGI (reference sequence). V lost 0 bases to trimming and J lost 2 bases; unmatched junction nucleotides: 1. CDR3 length: 15 residues.

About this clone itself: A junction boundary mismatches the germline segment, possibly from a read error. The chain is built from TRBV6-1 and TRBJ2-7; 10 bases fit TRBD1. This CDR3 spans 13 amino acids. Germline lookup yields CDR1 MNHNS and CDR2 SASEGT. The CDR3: CASSEAGTGATLF. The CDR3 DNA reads TGTGCCAGCAGTGAAGCGGGGACAGGGGCGACTTTATTC.

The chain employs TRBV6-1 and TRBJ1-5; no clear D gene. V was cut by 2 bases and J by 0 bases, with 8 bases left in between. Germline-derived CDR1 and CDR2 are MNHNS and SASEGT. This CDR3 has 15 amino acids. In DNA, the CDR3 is TGTGCCAGCAGTGAACGCCAGGTTAGCAATCAGCCCCAGCATTTT. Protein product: CASSERQVSNQPQHF.

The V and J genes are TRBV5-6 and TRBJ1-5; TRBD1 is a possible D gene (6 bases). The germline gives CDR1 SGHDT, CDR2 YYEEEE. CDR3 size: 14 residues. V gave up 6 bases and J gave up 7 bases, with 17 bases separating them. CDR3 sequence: CASTKLTGGQPQHF. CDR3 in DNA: TGTGCCAGCACGAAACTCACGGGGGGCCAGCCCCAGCATTTT.

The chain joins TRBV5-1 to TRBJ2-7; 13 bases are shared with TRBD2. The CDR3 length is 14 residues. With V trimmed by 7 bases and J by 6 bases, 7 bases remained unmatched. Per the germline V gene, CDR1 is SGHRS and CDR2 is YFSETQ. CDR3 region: CASGSGTSGIEQYF. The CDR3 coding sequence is TGCGCCAGCGGCTCCGGGACTAGCGGGATCGAGCAGTACTTC.

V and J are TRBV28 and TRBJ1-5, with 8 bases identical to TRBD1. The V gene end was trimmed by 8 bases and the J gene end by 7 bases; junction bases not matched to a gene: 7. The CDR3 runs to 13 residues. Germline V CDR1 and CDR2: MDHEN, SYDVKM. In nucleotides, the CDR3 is TGTGCCAGCGAGCAGGGGGCTCGACAGCCCCAGCATTTT. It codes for CASEQGARQPQHF.

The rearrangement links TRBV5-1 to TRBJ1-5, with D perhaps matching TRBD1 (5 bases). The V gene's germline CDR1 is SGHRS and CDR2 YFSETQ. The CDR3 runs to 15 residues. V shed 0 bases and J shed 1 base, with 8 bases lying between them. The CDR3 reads CASSLGQSSNQPQHF. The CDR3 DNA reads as TGCGCCAGCAGCTTGGGACAGTCAAGCAATCAGCCCCAGCATTTT. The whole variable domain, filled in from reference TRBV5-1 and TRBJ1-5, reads KAGVTQTPRYLIKTRGQQVTLSCSPISGHRSVSWYQQTPGQGLQFLFEYFSETQRNKGNFPGRFSGRQFSNSRSEMNVSTLELGDSALYLCASSLGQSSNQPQHFGDGTRLSIL.

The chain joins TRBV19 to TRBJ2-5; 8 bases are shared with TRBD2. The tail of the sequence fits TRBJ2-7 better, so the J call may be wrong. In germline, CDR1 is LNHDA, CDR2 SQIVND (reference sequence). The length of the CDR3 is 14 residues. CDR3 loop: CASSIGRESYEQYF. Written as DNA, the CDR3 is TGTGCCAGTAGTATCGGGAGGGAATCCTACGAGCAGTACTTC.

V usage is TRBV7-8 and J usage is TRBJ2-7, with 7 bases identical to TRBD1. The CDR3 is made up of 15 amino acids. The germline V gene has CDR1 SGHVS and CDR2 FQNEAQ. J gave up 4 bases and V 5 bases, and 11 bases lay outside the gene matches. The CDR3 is CASSRSTDREYEQYF. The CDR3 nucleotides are TGTGCCAGCAGCCGCAGCACCGACAGGGAGTACGAGCAGTACTTC. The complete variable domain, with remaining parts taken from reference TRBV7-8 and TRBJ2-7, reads GAGVSQSPRYKVAKRGQDVALRCDPISGHVSLFWYQQALGQGPEFLTYFQNEAQLDKSGLPSDRFFAERPEGSVSTLKIQRTQQEDSAVYLCASSRSTDREYEQYFGPGTRLTVT.

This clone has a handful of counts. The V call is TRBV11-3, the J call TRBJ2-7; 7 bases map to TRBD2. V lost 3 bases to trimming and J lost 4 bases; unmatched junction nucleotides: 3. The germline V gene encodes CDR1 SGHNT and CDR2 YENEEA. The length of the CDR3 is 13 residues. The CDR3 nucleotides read TGTGCCAGCAGCTTTAATAGCGGGTACGAGCAGTACTTC. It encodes CASSFNSGYEQYF.

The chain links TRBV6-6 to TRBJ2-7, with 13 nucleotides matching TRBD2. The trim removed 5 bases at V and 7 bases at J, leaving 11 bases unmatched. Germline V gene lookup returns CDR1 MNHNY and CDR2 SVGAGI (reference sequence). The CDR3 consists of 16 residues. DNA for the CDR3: TGTGCCAGCAGTCCGAGACTAGCGGGAGGCGGTGGGGAGCAGTACTTC. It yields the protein CASSPRLAGGGGEQYF.

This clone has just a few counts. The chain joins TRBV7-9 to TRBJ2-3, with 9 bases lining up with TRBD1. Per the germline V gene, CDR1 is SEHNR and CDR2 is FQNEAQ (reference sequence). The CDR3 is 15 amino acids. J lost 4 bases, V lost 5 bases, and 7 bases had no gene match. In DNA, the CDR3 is TGTGCCAGCAGCCGCGGGACAGGGAGACCAGATACGCAGTATTTT. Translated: CASSRGTGRPDTQYF.